The rows below give T cell receptor beta chains drawn from one sample of a study of shared clonotypes between healthy human individuals. Profiling relied on immunoSEQ multiplex PCR, and the TCRdb table lists in-frame clones only, not all of them. The sample yields 2 million to 3 million clones, 93% seen once. Material: naive CD4+ T cells from PBMCs. These receptors all come from a man younger than 30 in good health. Some clones in this sample may be carry-over from other donors' samples. Both conserved end residues are part of each CDR3. Fields, in order: J gene, clone size, V gene, D gene, CDR3 protein, CDR3 DNA. D genes are given only for firm matches. Clone size is shown for a subset of rows, as once, few, many or a class of expanded clone.

>TRBJ2-1|-|TRBV10-1|-
CASRVTGGSYNEQFF
TGCGCCAGCAGAGTGACAGGCGGCTCCTACAATGAGCAGTTCTTC
>TRBJ1-5|-|TRBV19|TRBD1
CASRPRDRVLQPQHF
TGTGCCAGTCGACCGCGGGACAGGGTACTCCAGCCCCAGCATTTT
>TRBJ2-1|-|TRBV28|-
CASSLGGSYNEQFF
TGTGCCAGCAGTTTAGGGGGGTCCTACAATGAGCAGTTCTTC
>TRBJ2-5|-|TRBV6-1|TRBD1
CASSGGTVGQETQYF
TGTGCCAGCAGTGGGGGGACAGTCGGGCAAGAGACCCAGTACTTC
>TRBJ2-3|-|TRBV20-1|-
CSAGTHLRQYF
TGCAGTGCCGGGACTCACCTCAGGCAGTATTTT
>TRBJ2-2|once|TRBV6-6|TRBD2
CATAPRRESGELFF
TGTGCCACCGCACCCCGGCGGGAGTCCGGGGAGCTGTTTTTT
>TRBJ2-5|-|TRBV27|TRBD1
CASSFIGQGETQYF
TGTGCCAGCAGTTTTATTGGACAGGGAGAGACCCAGTACTTC
>TRBJ2-5|-|TRBV7-3|TRBD2
CASSPGTSGPPETQYF
TGTGCCAGCAGCCCGGGGACTAGCGGTCCCCCGGAGACCCAGTACTTC
>TRBJ2-3|-|TRBV5-1|-
CASSLGSRGRDTQYF
TGCGCCAGCAGCCTCGGATCCCGGGGCCGGGATACGCAGTATTTT
>TRBJ2-6|once|TRBV5-8|-
CASSLAGTGANVLTF
TGTGCCAGCAGCTTGGCAGGGACTGGGGCCAACGTCCTGACTTTC
>TRBJ2-3|-|TRBV5-1|-
CASSLAGGRDTQYF
TGCGCCAGCAGCTTGGCTGGGGGACGAGATACGCAGTATTTT
>TRBJ2-5|-|TRBV5-1|-
CASSTGPSETQYF
TGCGCCAGCTCCACGGGCCCCTCGGAGACCCAGTACTTC
>TRBJ2-1|once|TRBV27|TRBD2
CASSSIPGLAHEQFF
TGTGCCAGCAGTTCAATCCCGGGACTAGCGCATGAGCAGTTCTTC
>TRBJ1-1|once|TRBV10-2|-
CASGSSPGVMNTEAFF
TGCGCCAGCGGGAGCTCCCCCGGGGTAATGAACACTGAAGCTTTCTTT
>TRBJ1-1|-|TRBV28|TRBD1
CASSPRTGWNTEAFF
TGTGCCAGCAGTCCCAGGACAGGGTGGAACACTGAAGCTTTCTTT
>TRBJ2-3|-|TRBV30|TRBD2
CAWSVFGRGIDTQYF
TGTGCCTGGAGTGTATTTGGGAGGGGCATCGATACGCAGTATTTT